The clone carrying this TCR beta chain was detected only once. CDR1 and CDR2 from the germline V gene are SEHNR and FQNEAQ (reference sequence). The CDR3 contains 11 residues. Trimming took off 5 bases at V and 9 bases at J, with 11 bases between the two ends. The data were produced by immunoSEQ multiplex PCR, yet TCRdb's version contains in-frame clones alone and is incomplete. The data contain more than 10,000 clones, approximately 76% of them singletons. These data are taken from a study of sequential checkpoint blockade in melanoma. Specified treatment: randomized to nivolumab then ipilimumab (arm A) or the reverse (arm B). No patient had prior DNA-damaging chemotherapy. PBMC sorting kept live CD3+CD8+ cells without CD19 or CD56.

Sequenced material: CD8+ T cells sorted from blood (inferred from file names), taken from a patient given nivolumab and ipilimumab in sequence. The receptor was derived from a human patient with melanoma. Some clones in this sample may be carry-over from other donors' samples. The J gene is TRBJ2-7, the V gene TRBV7-9, with a possible D match to TRBD1 (5 bases). The CDR3, as DNA: TGTGCCAGCAGCGTAACAGGCGGGCAGTACTTC. Its protein is CASSVTGGQYF.